One sample yielded the 25 T cell receptor beta chains listed below, sequenced in a study of blood T cell repertoires in COVID-19. Using immunoSEQ multiplex PCR, the repertoire was profiled, and TCRdb retains in-frame clones only, with some absent. The table has around 260,000 clones, 86% seen once; the top ten hold 3%. The material sequenced was peripheral blood. These receptors originate from a woman aged 25-40 years with active or convalescent COVID-19.

The V and J genes are TRBV29-1 and TRBJ1-1, with D uncertain. Trimming took off 6 bases at V and 5 bases at J, with 25 bases between the two ends. CDR1 is SQVTM and CDR2 is ANQGSEA in the germline V gene. The CDR3 spans 16 residues. The CDR3 spells CSVVFPPRRGYTEAFF. CDR3 in DNA: TGCAGCGTAGTGTTCCCCCCCCGCCGGGGTTATACTGAAGCTTTCTTT.

The CDR3 DNA reads as TGTGCCAGCAGCCCCCGGACGGGATCCTACGAGCAGTACTTC. Translated, it gives CASSPRTGSYEQYF. This chain uses TRBV9 with TRBJ2-7; TRBD2 might be the D (5 bases). This CDR3 is built from 14 residues. Germline assignment: CDR1 SGDLS and CDR2 YYNGEE. V lost 4 bases to trimming and J lost 1 base, with 12 bases between them.

This clone was observed a few times. This chain links TRBV6-4 with TRBJ2-3, with TRBD2 matching over 8 bases. The length of the CDR3 is 15 residues. The V gene's germline CDR1 is MRHNA and CDR2 SNTAGT. The junction had 4 bases not matched to a gene; V was cut back by 3 bases and J by 2 bases. The CDR3 DNA reads as TGTGCCAGCAGTGAAGCAGCGGGGGCCACAGATACGCAGTATTTT. It yields the protein CASSEAAGATDTQYF.

The CDR3 sequence: CASRGTASTNEKLFF. In DNA form, the CDR3 reads TGTGCCAGCCGTGGGACAGCGTCAACTAATGAAAAACTGTTTTTT. The gene calls are TRBV19 and TRBJ1-4; TRBD1 matches at 7 bases. Germline CDR1 reads LNHDA; CDR2 reads SQIVND (reference sequence). The V gene end was trimmed by 9 bases and the J gene end by 0 bases; junction bases not matched to a gene: 7. This CDR3 is 15 amino acids long.

V usage is TRBV4-1 and J usage is TRBJ1-6; 12 positions agree with TRBD1. The V and J ends lost 3 bases and 6 bases, in that order; junction bases with no gene match: 6. The CDR3 is 17 residues long. Looked up from germline, CDR1 is MGHRA and CDR2 is YSYEKL. For the CDR3, the DNA is TGCGCCAGCAGCCAGAGGGACAGGGGGCTGGGTAATTCACCCCTCCACTTT. This codes for CASSQRDRGLGNSPLHF.

The chain joins TRBV7-3 to TRBJ1-5, with a possible D match to TRBD1 (5 bases). Per germline, CDR1 SGHTA and CDR2 FQGTGA. Trimming stripped 6 bases from V and 2 bases from J, with 17 bases between. This CDR3 comprises 16 residues. The CDR3 sequence: CASRAGTSKGNQPQHF. CDR3 bases: TGTGCCAGCAGAGCGGGGACCTCCAAAGGCAATCAGCCCCAGCATTTT.

The chain joins TRBV10-3 to TRBJ1-1; D is unclear. The CDR3 is made up of 13 amino acids. The V end was cut by 1 base, the J end by 11 bases, with 14 bases between. Germline V gene sequence: CDR1 ENHRY, CDR2 SYGVKD. In DNA, the CDR3 is TGTGCCATCAGTGAGTTACCCCCGTTGAGGGCTTTCTTT. This translates into CAISELPPLRAFF.

The V gene is TRBV5-1, the J gene TRBJ2-3; 11 bases fit TRBD2. CDR3 length: 15 amino acids. From germline, CDR1 is SGHRS and CDR2 YFSETQ. Trimming cost V 4 bases and J 2 bases; bases outside gene matches: 3. The CDR3 nucleotides read TGCGCCAGCAGCGTAGCGGGGGGGATCACAGATACGCAGTATTTT. Translating gives CASSVAGGITDTQYF.

The chain links TRBV11-3 to TRBJ1-1, with D hard to call. The length of the CDR3 is 13 residues. V was pared by 0 bases and J by 1 base, with 3 bases between. Germline values: CDR1 SGHNT, CDR2 YENEEA. CDR3 sequence reads: CASSLDGNTEAFF. The CDR3 DNA sequence: TGTGCCAGCAGCTTAGACGGGAACACTGAAGCTTTCTTT.

The chain is built from TRBV25-1 and TRBJ1-1; no firm D call. In germline, CDR1 is MGHDK, CDR2 SYGVNS. V lost 6 bases, J lost 1 base, and 9 bases lay in between. CDR3 size: 13 residues. CDR3 nucleotide sequence: TGTGCCAGCAGATCCTATAGGAACACTGAAGCTTTCTTT. Its protein is CASRSYRNTEAFF.

This rearrangement joins TRBV28 to TRBJ1-4, with a tentative D call TRBD1 (6 bases). Trimming cost V 6 bases and J 6 bases, with 14 bases left between them. Germline V lookup: CDR1 MDHEN, CDR2 SYDVKM. CDR3 size: 14 residues. CDR3 sequence reads: CASRSTGFDEKLFF. The CDR3 nucleotides are TGTGCCAGCAGATCTACAGGGTTTGATGAAAAACTGTTTTTT.

This clone was counted only a few times. The V gene is TRBV30, the J gene TRBJ1-5, with D perhaps TRBD1 (5 bases). Germline CDR1 reads GTSNPN; CDR2 reads SVGIG (reference sequence). The CDR3 contains 14 residues. Trimming pared 1 base from V and 6 bases from J, leaving 13 bases between. This chain's CDR3 is CAWSEESGFQPQHF. CDR3 coding DNA: TGTGCCTGGAGTGAGGAGTCAGGGTTTCAGCCCCAGCATTTT.

This clone appeared once. The J gene is TRBJ1-5, the V gene TRBV28; D perhaps matches TRBD1 (5 bases). Germline CDR1 and CDR2: MDHEN and SYDVKM. The V and J ends lost 7 bases and 4 bases respectively, with 14 bases between them. This CDR3 contains 14 residues. Here the CDR3 reads CASNGGIGNQPQHF. The CDR3, as DNA: TGTGCCAGCAACGGGGGAATCGGAAATCAGCCCCAGCATTTT.

In DNA form, the CDR3 reads TGTGCCAGCAGTGTACTGACAGGTTCCGAGCAGTACTTC. As protein: CASSVLTGSEQYF. The genes are TRBV6-4 and TRBJ2-7; TRBD1 might be the D (6 bases). The CDR3 runs 13 residues. V was pared by 4 bases and J by 6 bases, with 13 bases between. The germline gives CDR1 MRHNA, CDR2 SNTAGT.

The chain carries TRBV2 and TRBJ2-5; TRBD1 agrees at 9 bases. Germline CDR1 is SNHLY and CDR2 is FYNNEI. The CDR3 has 13 amino acids. The trim removed 6 bases at V and 9 bases at J, leaving 8 bases unmatched. CDR3 in DNA: TGTGCCAGCAGCGTTTGGACAGGGGAGGCCCAGTACTTC. Amino acid sequence: CASSVWTGEAQYF.

V usage is TRBV28 and J usage is TRBJ2-3, with 9 bases identical to TRBD1. This CDR3 comprises 15 residues. The germline V gene has CDR1 MDHEN and CDR2 SYDVKM. V was clipped by 5 bases and J by 4 bases; unmatched bases: 7. The CDR3 loop reads CASSAPGQGSDTQYF. The CDR3 nucleotides read TGTGCCAGCAGTGCGCCGGGACAGGGATCAGATACGCAGTATTTT.

The chain uses TRBV9 and TRBJ1-1, with D possibly being TRBD1 (5 bases). Looked up from germline, CDR1 is SGDLS and CDR2 is YYNGEE. V was trimmed by 4 bases and J by 6 bases, leaving 19 bases between them. The CDR3 totals 15 residues. The chain's CDR3 is CASSPGGLSAAEAFF. The CDR3 DNA sequence: TGTGCCAGCAGCCCCGGGGGGTTGTCGGCCGCTGAAGCTTTCTTT.

This clone has only one observation. The V and J genes are TRBV7-2 and TRBJ2-7; 8 bases align to TRBD1. Germline V CDR1 and CDR2: SGHTA, FQGNSA. V shed 5 bases and J 4 bases; nucleotides not matched to a gene: 7. There are 14 residues in the CDR3. The CDR3: CASSKDRDIYEQYF. CDR3 nucleotides: TGTGCCAGCAGCAAGGACAGGGACATTTACGAGCAGTACTTC.

The chain is built from TRBV7-8 and TRBJ2-5, with D possibly being TRBD2 (7 bases). The germline V gene has CDR1 SGHVS and CDR2 FQNEAQ. Trimming removed 4 bases from V and 1 base from J, with 16 bases in between. The CDR3 runs to 16 residues. CDR3 nucleotide sequence: TGTGCCAGCAGCTGGCCTAGGGGGGGCCCCCAAGAGACCCAGTACTTC. Translated: CASSWPRGGPQETQYF.

The rearrangement uses TRBV27 and TRBJ1-6, with D perhaps matching TRBD1 (6 bases). The ends were cut back, 4 bases at V and 8 bases at J, with 9 bases in the middle. The CDR3 sequence is 13 residues long. Germline CDR1 is MNHEY and CDR2 is SMNVEV (reference sequence). The CDR3 nucleotides are TGTGCCAGCAGTTATAACAGGGATTCACCCCTCCACTTT. Translated: CASSYNRDSPLHF.

The V and J genes are TRBV7-2 and TRBJ1-1, with D hard to call. Per germline, CDR1 SGHTA and CDR2 FQGNSA. This CDR3 has 14 residues. Trimming pared 7 bases from V and 1 base from J, leaving 13 bases between. This CDR3 reads CASNPRGPNTEAFF. CDR3 nucleotides: TGTGCCAGCAACCCGCGAGGGCCGAACACTGAAGCTTTCTTT.

This clone was picked up one time. This chain joins TRBV7-2 and TRBJ1-5, with D hard to call. Germline V gene data show CDR1 as SGHTA and CDR2 as FQGNSA. The CDR3 totals 15 residues. Trimming removed 2 bases from V and 0 bases from J, with 8 bases in between. The CDR3 sequence is CASSLTGLSNQPQHF. The CDR3 DNA sequence: TGTGCCAGCAGCTTAACTGGGCTTAGCAATCAGCCCCAGCATTTT. Variable domain in full (rest from reference TRBV7-2 and TRBJ1-5): GAGVSQSPSNKVTEKGKDVELRCDPISGHTALYWYRQSLGQGLEFLIYFQGNSAPDKSGLPSDRFSAERTGGSVSTLTIQRTQQEDSAVYLCASSLTGLSNQPQHFGDGTRLSIL.

The CDR3 DNA reads as TGTGCCATCAGTGTCCAGGGAAATAATTCACCCCTCCACTTT. It codes for CAISVQGNNSPLHF. This chain joins TRBV10-3 and TRBJ1-6; D might be TRBD1 (5 bases). CDR1 and CDR2 (germline): ENHRY, SYGVKD. V shed 4 bases and J shed 5 bases, with 9 bases lying between them. The length of the CDR3 is 14 residues.

The gene calls are TRBV2 and TRBJ2-2; D remains ambiguous. The CDR3 sequence is 14 residues long. With 4 bases removed from V and 5 bases from J, the gap between germline ends came to 11 bases. The germline V gene has CDR1 SNHLY and CDR2 FYNNEI. CDR3 residues: CASSVLGRTGELFF. The CDR3 region has the DNA TGTGCCAGCAGTGTTTTGGGCAGGACCGGGGAGCTGTTTTTT.

The rearrangement links TRBV6-5 to TRBJ1-3; 7 bases are shared with TRBD1. The V gene end was trimmed by 5 bases and the J gene end by 2 bases; junction bases not matched to a gene: 3. CDR3 size: 14 residues. Germline loops: CDR1 MNHEY, CDR2 SVGAGI. The CDR3 protein is CASSTGATGNTIYF. The CDR3 bases are TGTGCCAGCAGTACAGGGGCTACTGGAAACACCATATATTTT.